Below are 32 T cell receptor beta chains sequenced from a single sample in a study of cytomegalovirus exposure and HLA in healthy donors. PCR involved 60 Vbeta and 13 Jbeta primers. Sequencing used immunoSEQ multiplex PCR; TCRdb keeps in-frame clones, though not all of them. In the table there are under 150,000 clones, 65% to 90% of which are singletons. The sample taken for sequencing was PBMCs. Receptors originate from a man aged 50 to 59 in good health and CMV-seronegative.

This chain joins TRBV4-3 and TRBJ2-5, with 9 bases aligning to TRBD1. V dropped 1 base and J dropped 5; count of bases not matched to a gene: 5. This CDR3 region has 15 residues. CDR1 and CDR2 (germline): LGHNA, YSLEER. Written as DNA, the CDR3 is TGCGCCAGCAGCCAAGGACAGGGGGTTCTGGAGACCCAGTACTTC. Translation gives CASSQGQGVLETQYF.

V usage is TRBV29-1 and J usage is TRBJ2-3; D possibly corresponds to TRBD1 (6 bases). V lost 7 bases to trimming and J lost 4 bases, with 15 bases between them. The CDR3 contains 13 residues. The germline V gene encodes CDR1 SQVTM and CDR2 ANQGSEA. The CDR3 reads CSAEGDRSDTQYF. CDR3 coding DNA: TGCAGCGCCGAGGGGGACCGGTCAGATACGCAGTATTTT.

This clone appeared a single time. V gene TRBV6-5 combines with J gene TRBJ1-5, with D possibly being TRBD1 (6 bases). Trimming stripped 4 bases from V and 4 bases from J, with 14 bases between. Per the germline V gene, CDR1 is MNHEY and CDR2 is SVGAGI. The CDR3 runs to 15 residues. As DNA, the CDR3 is TGTGCCAGCAGTTCCGTAGGACAGCTAAATCAGCCCCAGCATTTT. This sequence encodes CASSSVGQLNQPQHF.

This rearrangement joins TRBV5-4 to TRBJ1-2; 10 bases are shared with TRBD1. With V trimmed by 3 bases and J by 2 bases, 4 bases remained unmatched. CDR1 and CDR2 from the germline V gene are SGHNT and YYREEE (reference sequence). The CDR3 totals 15 residues. In DNA form, the CDR3 reads TGTGCCAGCAGCTCCCGGGACAGGGGAAACTATGGCTACACCTTC. Residues: CASSSRDRGNYGYTF.

This chain links TRBV2 with TRBJ1-5; 7 positions match TRBD1. The ends lost 7 bases at V and 9 bases at J; junction bases unmatched: 9. Germline V CDR1 and CDR2: SNHLY, FYNNEI. CDR3 length: 13 amino acids. Written as DNA, the CDR3 is TGTGCCAGCACCCCAGGGGGGTTCGGGCCCCAGCATTTT. Translated: CASTPGGFGPQHF.

V usage is TRBV5-1 and J usage is TRBJ2-3; 8 bases match TRBD2. This CDR3 is 18 amino acids long. CDR1 is SGHRS, CDR2 YFSETQ, per germline. V shed 0 bases and J 4 bases; nucleotides not matched to a gene: 13. In DNA form, the CDR3 reads TGCGCCAGCAGCTTGGGGAACGGGGGGGCCGGTTTGGCAGATACGCAGTATTTT. Residues: CASSLGNGGAGLADTQYF.

CDR3 region: CASSPAPGDEQYF. The CDR3 DNA is TGTGCCAGCAGCCCCGCCCCAGGTGACGAGCAGTACTTC. The V and J genes are TRBV27 and TRBJ2-7, with D uncertain. Germline lookup yields CDR1 MNHEY and CDR2 SMNVEV (reference sequence). Trimming stripped 6 bases from V and 5 bases from J, with 14 bases between. The CDR3 has 13 residues.

The chain employs TRBV6-1 and TRBJ1-1; D ambiguous. CDR3 length: 14 residues. Germline V gene lookup returns CDR1 MNHNS and CDR2 SASEGT. V gave up 6 bases and J gave up 2 bases, with 13 bases separating them. The chain's CDR3 is CASSLGVFNTEAFF. The CDR3 DNA sequence: TGTGCCAGCAGCCTCGGGGTTTTTAACACTGAAGCTTTCTTT.

V and J are TRBV7-9 and TRBJ1-2; 7 bases align to TRBD1. The CDR3 length is 14 residues. CDR1 and CDR2 (germline): SEHNR, FQNEAQ (reference sequence). Trimming removed 2 bases from V and 8 bases from J; junction bases left unmatched: 8. CDR3 coding DNA: TGTGCCAGCAGCTTATCGGGAGGGGGCGACGGCTACACCTTC. Amino acids: CASSLSGGGDGYTF. Together with reference TRBV7-9 and TRBJ1-2, the CDR3 gives the full variable domain: DTGVSQNPRHKITKRGQNVTFRCDPISEHNRLYWYRQTLGQGPEFLTYFQNEAQLEKSRLLSDRFSAERPKGSFSTLEIQRTEQGDSAMYLCASSLSGGGDGYTFGSGTRLTVV.

The V and J genes are TRBV4-1 and TRBJ1-5; the D is unclear. The CDR3 extends over 15 amino acids. CDR1 is MGHRA and CDR2 is YSYEKL in the germline V gene. Trimming took 4 bases from V and 9 from J, leaving 19 bases between them. CDR3: CASSPAGPAPWPQHF. The CDR3, as DNA: TGCGCCAGCAGCCCGGCGGGCCCGGCCCCCTGGCCCCAGCATTTT.

The genes are TRBV5-4 and TRBJ2-3, with 9 bases fitting TRBD2. This CDR3 has 16 amino acids. The germline gives CDR1 SGHNT, CDR2 YYREEE (reference sequence). V shed 1 base and J 2 bases; nucleotides not matched to a gene: 5. This chain's CDR3 is CASSLNLAGFTDTQYF. CDR3 in DNA: TGTGCCAGCAGCTTGAACCTAGCGGGATTCACAGATACGCAGTATTTT. The full variable domain, with the rest looked up from reference TRBV5-4 and TRBJ2-3, is ETGVTQSPTHLIKTRGQQVTLRCSSQSGHNTVSWYQQALGQGPQFIFQYYREEENGRGNFPPRFSGLQFPNYSSELNVNALELDDSALYLCASSLNLAGFTDTQYFGPGTRLTVL.

This chain uses TRBV6-1 with TRBJ2-3, with TRBD1 matching over 11 bases. Germline CDR1 MNHNS, CDR2 SASEGT. The CDR3 totals 13 residues. V dropped 4 bases and J dropped 8; count of bases not matched to a gene: 2. The CDR3 DNA reads TGTGCCAGCAGTGGAGGGACAGGGGGTACGCAGTATTTT. Residues: CASSGGTGGTQYF.

The gene calls are TRBV18 and TRBJ1-2, with D possibly matching TRBD1 (6 bases). CDR1 is KGHSH, CDR2 LQKENI, per germline. V lost 3 bases and J 3 bases, leaving 14 bases between the germline ends. There are 15 residues in the CDR3. In DNA form, the CDR3 reads TGTGCCAGCTCACCGGACAGTCAGGTTTACTATGGCTACACCTTC. This encodes CASSPDSQVYYGYTF.

The rearrangement joins TRBV5-6 to TRBJ2-5, with D unresolved. The DNA end lines up better with TRBJ2-7; the J call may be wrong. The CDR3 has 12 residues. CDR1 and CDR2 (germline): SGHDT, YYEEEE. The CDR3: CASSSYSYEQYF. In nucleotides, the CDR3 is TGTGCCAGCAGCTCCTACTCCTACGAGCAGTACTTC.

The CDR3 nucleotides are TGTGCCACCAGCAGAGTGACGGGGAAACTGTTTTTT. Protein: CATSRVTGKLFF. The chain links TRBV15 to TRBJ1-4; no firm D call. CDR1 and CDR2 from the germline V gene are LNHNV and YYDKDF (reference sequence). This CDR3 has 12 residues. Trimming removed 1 base from V and 11 bases from J, with 8 bases in between.

The chain combines TRBV5-6 with TRBJ1-5; 8 bases are a match to TRBD1. This CDR3 is built from 16 residues. In germline, CDR1 is SGHDT, CDR2 YYEEEE. Germline trimming cut 1 base from V and 7 bases from J; bases unmatched to any gene: 10. CDR3: CASSLRAGGLNQPQHF. The DNA of the CDR3 is TGTGCCAGCAGCTTGAGGGCAGGGGGCCTTAACCAGCCCCAGCATTTT.

The gene calls are TRBV6-6 and TRBJ2-3; 11 bases are shared with TRBD2. In germline, CDR1 is MNHNY, CDR2 SVGAGI (reference sequence). This CDR3 comprises 15 residues. The V and J ends lost 6 bases and 4 bases, in that order; junction bases with no gene match: 6. The DNA of the CDR3 is TGTGCCAGCAGGTCGACTAGCGGGGTCCCAGATACGCAGTATTTT. Its protein is CASRSTSGVPDTQYF.

The chain joins TRBV10-3 to TRBJ2-1; 7 bases map to TRBD1. Germline V gives CDR1 ENHRY, CDR2 SYGVKD. This CDR3 has 16 amino acids. J gave up 4 bases and V 3 bases, and 9 bases lay outside the gene matches. In DNA form, the CDR3 reads TGTGCCATCAGTGACCCAGACAGGGTCGGTTACAATGAGCAGTTCTTC. Translation gives CAISDPDRVGYNEQFF.

This chain joins TRBV10-3 and TRBJ1-1, with a weak D call TRBD1 (6 bases). This CDR3 spans 14 amino acids. Looked up from germline, CDR1 is ENHRY and CDR2 is SYGVKD. Trimming stripped 4 bases from V and 2 bases from J, with 11 bases between. The CDR3 DNA is TGTGCCATCAGTGGGAGGGGGGGAAACACTGAAGCTTTCTTT. Translation: CAISGRGGNTEAFF.

The chain links TRBV6-1 to TRBJ1-2; D uncertain. This CDR3 contains 15 residues. V was shortened by 2 bases and J by 5 bases, with 15 bases between the two germline ends. Germline-derived CDR1 and CDR2 are MNHNS and SASEGT. The CDR3 protein is CASSESGGLLYGYTF. The CDR3 nucleotides are TGTGCCAGCAGTGAATCGGGAGGGTTGCTATATGGCTACACCTTC.

DNA for the CDR3: TGTGCCATCAGTGAAACACAGGGTTCCCGGTCACCCCTCCACTTT. This translates into CAISETQGSRSPLHF. The V gene is TRBV10-3, the J gene TRBJ1-6; TRBD1 might be the D (6 bases). Trimming took 3 bases from V and 10 from J, leaving 16 bases between them. In germline, CDR1 is ENHRY, CDR2 SYGVKD. The CDR3 sequence is 15 residues long.

The J gene is TRBJ2-1, the V gene TRBV11-1, with 8 bases fitting TRBD2. The J segment lost 7 bases and the V segment lost 2 bases, leaving 10 bases of the junction unmatched. Looked up from germline, CDR1 is SGHAT and CDR2 is FQDESV (reference sequence). The CDR3 is 16 residues long. DNA for the CDR3: TGTGCCAGCAGCTTATACGGCGGGGGGTCTAGGAATGAGCAGTTCTTC. The encoded protein is CASSLYGGGSRNEQFF.

V usage is TRBV30 and J usage is TRBJ2-3; 8 nucleotides match TRBD2. J lost 6 bases, V lost 5 bases, and 16 bases had no gene match. The germline CDR1 and CDR2 sequences are GTSNPN and SVGIG (reference sequence). The CDR3 spans 16 residues. CDR3 in DNA: TGTGCCTGGGGGGGGAGTAGCGGGGACCCAAGGGATACGCAGTATTTT. It encodes CAWGGSSGDPRDTQYF. Based on the CDR3 plus reference TRBV30 and TRBJ2-3, the full variable domain is SQTIHQWPATLVQPVGSPLSLECTVEGTSNPNLYWYRQAAGRGLQLLFYSVGIGQISSEVPQNLSASRPQDRQFILSSKKLLLSDSGFYLCAWGGSSGDPRDTQYFGPGTRLTVL.

V and J are TRBV5-4 and TRBJ2-7; unclear D gene. CDR3 length: 13 residues. V lost 1 base to trimming and J lost 7 bases, with 12 bases between them. Germline V lookup: CDR1 SGHNT, CDR2 YYREEE (reference sequence). This CDR3 is CASSLRGNEEQYF. For the CDR3, the DNA is TGTGCCAGCAGCTTGCGAGGCAATGAAGAGCAGTACTTC.

The chain recombines TRBV30 with TRBJ1-2; 10 bases agree with TRBD1. Trimming at V came to 0 bases and at J to 7 bases, leaving 5 bases not matched to a gene. Per germline, CDR1 GTSNPN and CDR2 SVGIG (reference sequence). The CDR3 runs 14 residues. The CDR3 spells CAWSVKGTGAGYTF. The CDR3 region has the DNA TGTGCCTGGAGTGTAAAGGGGACAGGGGCTGGCTACACCTTC.

In this sample, this clone turned up once. The chain has TRBV30 and TRBJ2-1, with TRBD1 matching over 11 bases. With V trimmed by 5 bases and J by 9 bases, 3 bases remained unmatched. The length of the CDR3 is 12 residues. CDR1 and CDR2 (germline): GTSNPN, SVGIG (reference sequence). The CDR3 DNA follows: TGTGCCTGGGGACAGGGGGCTCTTGAGCAGTTCTTC. Its protein product is CAWGQGALEQFF. The full variable domain, completed using reference TRBV30 and TRBJ2-1, is SQTIHQWPATLVQPVGSPLSLECTVEGTSNPNLYWYRQAAGRGLQLLFYSVGIGQISSEVPQNLSASRPQDRQFILSSKKLLLSDSGFYLCAWGQGALEQFFGPGTRLTVL.

The chain links TRBV7-2 to TRBJ2-1, with TRBD2 matching 11 bases. This CDR3 comprises 13 residues. Unmatched junction bases numbered 6, after V lost 5 bases and J lost 12 bases. The germline gives CDR1 SGHTA, CDR2 FQGNSA. CDR3 DNA: TGTGCCAGCAGCCACAAGGGACTAGCGGTGCAGTTCTTC. Translated, it gives CASSHKGLAVQFF.

CDR3 in amino acids: CASSIQGENEKLFF. The CDR3 nucleotides read TGTGCCAGTAGTATTCAGGGGGAGAATGAAAAACTGTTTTTT. The chain links TRBV19 to TRBJ1-4, with TRBD1 matching over 7 bases. Unmatched junction bases numbered 3, after V lost 3 bases and J lost 5 bases. This CDR3 is 14 amino acids long. CDR1 and CDR2 from the germline V gene are LNHDA and SQIVND (reference sequence).

The genes are TRBV9 and TRBJ1-3; 8 nucleotides line up with TRBD1. CDR3 length: 15 residues. V dropped 1 base and J dropped 4; count of bases not matched to a gene: 4. CDR1 and CDR2 (germline): SGDLS, YYNGEE. CDR3 loop: CASSVQGASGNTIYF. The CDR3 DNA reads as TGTGCCAGCAGCGTACAGGGGGCGTCGGGAAACACCATATATTTT.

The chain couples TRBV6-1 to TRBJ1-5; the D gene is possibly TRBD1 (6 bases). The CDR3 contains 14 residues. Trimming took 0 bases from V and 7 from J, leaving 10 bases between them. Germline CDR1 is MNHNS and CDR2 is SASEGT. CDR3 residues: CASSEAGGRQPQHF. CDR3 nucleotide sequence: TGTGCCAGCAGTGAAGCTGGGGGCCGACAGCCCCAGCATTTT.

This chain joins TRBV18 and TRBJ2-4; possibly TRBD1 for D (6 bases). The CDR3 is made up of 17 amino acids. Germline loops: CDR1 KGHSH, CDR2 LQKENI. V lost 4 bases, J lost 1 base, and 17 bases lay in between. CDR3 region: CASSLTTGNVAKNIQYF. CDR3 nucleotides: TGTGCCAGCTCACTTACAACAGGGAACGTGGCCAAAAACATTCAGTACTTC.

This clone was counted a few times. The J gene is TRBJ1-2, the V gene TRBV29-1, with D possibly being TRBD1 (6 bases). This CDR3 region has 14 residues. Trimming shortened V by 1 base and J by 4 bases, and 13 bases separated the two germline ends. Germline V gene data show CDR1 as SQVTM and CDR2 as ANQGSEA. CDR3 in amino acids: CSVEVAGVGYGYTF. In nucleotides, the CDR3 is TGCAGCGTTGAAGTGGCAGGGGTAGGCTATGGCTACACCTTC.